These 30 T cell receptor beta chains were sequenced from one sample in a study of blood T cell repertoires in COVID-19. Clones were read by immunoSEQ multiplex PCR, and TCRdb kept only the in-frame ones, dropping some. The sample consists of some 42,000 clones, approximately 88% of them appearing once. The sample consisted of peripheral blood. These TCRs come from a human donor in a cohort sampled during active COVID-19.

The V gene is TRBV21-1, the J gene TRBJ2-4; the table's D call of TRBD1 was not tested on the DNA. TRBV21-1 is described as a pseudogene. The CDR3 is 13 residues long. Written as DNA, the CDR3 is TGTGCCAGCCCGGGACAGGGGAGCAACATTCAGTACTTC. Residues: CASPGQGSNIQYF.

The rearrangement uses TRBV6-5 and TRBJ1-1; D is uncertain. The CDR3 sequence is 13 residues long. CDR1 is MNHEY and CDR2 is SVGAGI in the germline V gene. Between the trimmed V and J ends, which lost 2 bases and 1 base, there was a span of 5 bases. CDR3 loop: CASSYGQNTEAFF. The CDR3 DNA sequence: TGTGCCAGCAGTTACGGGCAGAACACTGAAGCTTTCTTT.

The CDR3 nucleotides are TGTGCCAGCAGCGTAGGCACGGGACTAGCGGGAGGGCCTGGGTGGAATGAGCAGTTCTTC. This translates into CASSVGTGLAGGPGWNEQFF. The chain uses TRBV9 and TRBJ2-1, with 16 bases aligning to TRBD2. Losses at the gene ends were 0 bases for V and 7 bases for J; bases not matched to a gene: 13. CDR3 size: 20 residues. Germline V CDR1 and CDR2: SGDLS, YYNGEE.

This chain links TRBV4-3 with TRBJ2-7; unclear D gene. The CDR3 is 17 residues long. V dropped 0 bases and J dropped 0 bases, with 15 bases sitting between them. CDR1 is LGHNA and CDR2 is YSLEER in the germline V gene. DNA of the CDR3: TGCGCCAGCAGCCAAGATGGAGATATCTTCAGCTCCTACGAGCAGTACTTC. As protein: CASSQDGDIFSSYEQYF.

The rearrangement uses TRBV5-1 and TRBJ1-1; TRBD1 agrees at 8 bases. Germline lookup yields CDR1 SGHRS and CDR2 YFSETQ. After removal of 0 bases from V and 3 bases from J, the junction contained 7 bases not matched to a gene. CDR3 size: 16 residues. CDR3 sequence reads: CASSLGGQGMYTEAFF. Here the CDR3 DNA reads TGCGCCAGCAGCTTGGGTGGACAGGGCATGTACACTGAAGCTTTCTTT.

The V call is TRBV28, the J call TRBJ2-1; D perhaps matches TRBD2 (10 bases). V was clipped by 5 bases and J by 10 bases, with 24 bases between them. The CDR3 length is 16 residues. CDR1 is MDHEN, CDR2 SYDVKM, per germline. The CDR3 region has the DNA TGTGCCAGCAGTCTAGGGACAGGGTGGGGACTAGCGGAGCAGTTCTTC. Translation gives CASSLGTGWGLAEQFF.

This chain links TRBV7-9 with TRBJ2-3; 10 nucleotides align to TRBD1. The CDR3 has 16 amino acids. Trimming cost V 3 bases and J 2 bases; bases outside gene matches: 5. The germline CDR1 and CDR2 sequences are SEHNR and FQNEAQ (reference sequence). CDR3 coding DNA: TGTGCCAGCAGCTTTCGGACAGGGGGGAACACAGATACGCAGTATTTT. It specifies CASSFRTGGNTDTQYF.

Written as DNA, the CDR3 is TGTGCCAGCAGGGCGAACAGGGAATCCTACGAGCAGTACTTC. Translating gives CASRANRESYEQYF. The V gene is TRBV27, the J gene TRBJ2-7, with a tentative D call TRBD1 (6 bases). This CDR3 spans 14 amino acids. From germline, CDR1 is MNHEY and CDR2 SMNVEV (reference sequence). Trimming removed 6 bases at V and 1 base at J, with 13 bases between.

The rearrangement uses TRBV18 and TRBJ2-5, with TRBD1 matching over 10 bases. The CDR3 consists of 19 residues. V lost 6 bases to trimming and J lost 5 bases; unmatched junction nucleotides: 21. CDR1 and CDR2 from the germline V gene are KGHSH and LQKENI. DNA for the CDR3: TGTGCCAGCTCCCCGACAGGGGGCGAAGCGGGAGCCCGGTGGGAGACCCAGTACTTC. Translation gives CASSPTGGEAGARWETQYF. The full variable domain, its missing parts supplied by reference TRBV18 and TRBJ2-5, is NAGVMQNPRHLVRRRGQEARLRCSPMKGHSHVYWYRQLPEEGLKFMVYLQKENIIDESGMPKERFSAEFPKEGPSILRIQQVVRGDSAAYFCASSPTGGEAGARWETQYFGPGTRLLVL.

The genes are TRBV7-2 and TRBJ1-4; 9 positions match TRBD1. J was trimmed by 5 bases and V by 1 base; bases with no gene match: 2. This CDR3 is 15 amino acids long. The germline CDR1 and CDR2 sequences are SGHTA and FQGNSA. This CDR3 reads CASSLGTGANEKLFF. The CDR3 nucleotides are TGTGCCAGCAGCTTAGGGACAGGGGCGAATGAAAAACTGTTTTTT.

The V and J genes are TRBV15 and TRBJ1-5; 10 nucleotides line up with TRBD1. The CDR3 has 16 residues. The germline gives CDR1 LNHNV, CDR2 YYDKDF (reference sequence). Trimming took 5 bases from V and 4 from J; bases not matched to a gene: 8. The CDR3 region has the DNA TGTGCCACCAGCCCACATTCGGGACAGGGGAATCAGCCCCAGCATTTT. Its translation: CATSPHSGQGNQPQHF.

In this sample, this clone turned up once. V gene TRBV7-2 combines with J gene TRBJ1-4; TRBD1 matches 9 bases. The V gene's germline CDR1 is SGHTA and CDR2 FQGNSA. This CDR3 contains 14 residues. Germline trimming cut 5 bases from V and 4 bases from J; bases unmatched to any gene: 2. The CDR3 loop is CASSQDRGNEKLFF. CDR3 bases: TGTGCCAGCAGCCAGGACAGGGGTAATGAAAAACTGTTTTTT.

The chain combines TRBV6-5 with TRBJ1-1; D unresolved. CDR1 and CDR2 (germline): MNHEY, SVGAGI. Trimming shortened V by 5 bases and J by 1 base, and 14 bases separated the two germline ends. CDR3 length: 15 residues. The CDR3 loop reads CASSPRQRENTEAFF. CDR3 nucleotides: TGTGCCAGCAGTCCCAGGCAACGGGAGAACACTGAAGCTTTCTTT.

The rearrangement links TRBV2 to TRBJ2-7; 8 nucleotides agree with TRBD2. V lost 5 bases and J lost 4; bases outside the gene matches: 10. The CDR3 extends over 15 amino acids. Germline V gene lookup returns CDR1 SNHLY and CDR2 FYNNEI. The CDR3, as DNA: TGTGCCAGCAGTCCTCGGGGAAGCGGGGGATACGAGCAGTACTTC. Translation gives CASSPRGSGGYEQYF. Based on the CDR3 plus reference TRBV2 and TRBJ2-7, the full variable domain is EPEVTQTPSHQVTQMGQEVILRCVPISNHLYFYWYRQILGQKVEFLVSFYNNEISEKSEIFDDQFSVERPDGSNFTLKIRSTKLEDSAMYFCASSPRGSGGYEQYFGPGTRLTVT.

V gene TRBV10-3 combines with J gene TRBJ2-6, with 13 bases aligning to TRBD2. CDR3 length: 19 residues. With V trimmed by 3 bases and J by 3 bases, 8 bases remained unmatched. The germline CDR1 and CDR2 sequences are ENHRY and SYGVKD. DNA for the CDR3: TGTGCCATCAGTGACGGGACTAGCGGGATTGGGTTTGGGGCCAACGTCCTGACTTTC. Translation: CAISDGTSGIGFGANVLTF.

The chain is built from TRBV4-3 and TRBJ1-2; possible D gene TRBD1, 6 bases. The CDR3 is made up of 16 amino acids. Germline CDR1 and CDR2: LGHNA and YSLEER. The V end lost 0 bases, the J end lost 0 bases, and 11 bases lay between the germline ends. CDR3 nucleotide sequence: TGCGCCAGCAGCCAAGATACAGGGTTAGCTAACTATGGCTACACCTTC. As protein: CASSQDTGLANYGYTF.

A note on this clone: The junction shows a germline mismatch at one end, possibly a read error. V usage is TRBV20-1 and J usage is TRBJ1-2; 9 positions match TRBD1. This CDR3 has 10 residues. Germline V gene data show CDR1 as DFQATT and CDR2 as SNEGSKA (reference sequence). The DNA for the CDR3 is TGCAGTGCTAGAGAAGGACAGGGGATCTTC. As protein: CSAREGQGIF.

The chain couples TRBV5-1 to TRBJ2-1; the match to TRBD2 covers 11 bases. With 6 bases clipped from V and 0 bases from J, the junction kept 2 bases outside the gene matches. CDR1 SGHRS and CDR2 YFSETQ come from the germline V gene. The CDR3 sequence is 15 residues long. CDR3 DNA sequence: TGCGCCAGCACGACTAGCGGGATCTCCTACAATGAGCAGTTCTTC. It yields the protein CASTTSGISYNEQFF.

The gene calls are TRBV28 and TRBJ1-2; 10 bases align to TRBD1. The ends lost 2 bases at V and 3 bases at J; junction bases unmatched: 9. The length of the CDR3 is 17 residues. CDR1 is MDHEN, CDR2 SYDVKM, per germline. CDR3 in amino acids: CASSLTSGTGEYYGYTF. The CDR3 DNA sequence: TGTGCCAGCAGTTTAACATCCGGGACAGGGGAATACTATGGCTACACCTTC.

This clone showed up just a few times. This chain links TRBV14 with TRBJ1-1; 7 nucleotides match TRBD1. This CDR3 contains 15 residues. Germline V gene data show CDR1 as SGHDN and CDR2 as FVKESK. V lost 0 bases to trimming and J lost 7 bases; unmatched junction nucleotides: 8. The CDR3 reads CASSQDRTGRLEAFF. As DNA, the CDR3 is TGTGCCAGCAGCCAAGATCGGACAGGCCGGCTTGAAGCTTTCTTT.

The chain links TRBV5-5 to TRBJ2-7; D perhaps matches TRBD2 (6 bases). V was cut by 1 base and J by 2 bases, with 13 bases left in between. There are 15 residues in the CDR3. Germline CDR1 is SGHKS and CDR2 is YYEKEE (reference sequence). The DNA for the CDR3 is TGTGCCAGCAGCTTGACCCCGCGGGGAGCCTACGAGCAGTACTTC. This translates into CASSLTPRGAYEQYF.

J is TRBJ2-7 and V is TRBV7-8, with 9 bases aligning to TRBD2. CDR3 length: 16 amino acids. Germline trimming cut 5 bases from V and 7 bases from J; bases unmatched to any gene: 15. Looked up from germline, CDR1 is SGHVS and CDR2 is FQNEAQ. The CDR3, as DNA: TGTGCCAGCAGCCTGACGGTAGAGGCGGGAGGGGGGGAGCAGTACTTC. Translating gives CASSLTVEAGGGEQYF.

The V gene is TRBV28, the J gene TRBJ1-1; D is perhaps TRBD1 (5 bases). The CDR3 is made up of 13 amino acids. Germline assignment: CDR1 MDHEN and CDR2 SYDVKM. Trimming left V 5 bases short and J 5 bases short, with 12 bases between. The CDR3 here is CASSSGQRTEAFF. The DNA for the CDR3 is TGTGCCAGCAGTAGTGGACAACGGACTGAAGCTTTCTTT.

V and J are TRBV5-1 and TRBJ2-1, with D possibly matching TRBD1 (6 bases). The V end lost 4 bases, the J end lost 4 bases, and 18 bases lay between the germline ends. Germline CDR1 is SGHRS and CDR2 is YFSETQ. The CDR3 spans 16 residues. The CDR3 spells CASSGSTGNQYNEQFF. The CDR3 nucleotides are TGCGCCAGCAGCGGCTCGACAGGCAACCAGTACAATGAGCAGTTCTTC.

This sequence joins TRBV19 and TRBJ1-1, with TRBD1 matching 8 bases. V was clipped by 5 bases and J by 3 bases; unmatched bases: 5. CDR3 size: 14 residues. Germline V gene lookup returns CDR1 LNHDA and CDR2 SQIVND (reference sequence). CDR3 sequence (DNA): TGTGCCAGTAGTCGAACAGGGGGGGACACTGAAGCTTTCTTT. It specifies CASSRTGGDTEAFF.

The chain uses TRBV6-5 and TRBJ1-5; TRBD1 matches at 12 bases. Germline CDR1 and CDR2: MNHEY and SVGAGI. V was pared by 6 bases and J by 7 bases, with 7 bases of the junction left unmatched. The CDR3 length is 15 residues. The CDR3 spells CASRLGTGGSQPQHF. In nucleotides, the CDR3 is TGTGCCAGCAGGCTCGGGACAGGGGGCTCCCAGCCCCAGCATTTT.

The rearrangement uses TRBV3-1 (or the pseudogene TRBV3-2) and TRBJ2-6, with D hard to call. V dropped 0 bases and J dropped 0 bases, with 6 bases sitting between them. CDR3 length equals 16 residues. The germline CDR1 and CDR2 sequences are LGHDT and YNNKEL (reference sequence). The CDR3 loop reads CASSQDANSGANVLTF. CDR3 nucleotide sequence: TGTGCCAGCAGCCAAGATGCGAACTCTGGGGCCAACGTCCTGACTTTC.

The chain recombines TRBV6-4 with TRBJ2-2, with D perhaps matching TRBD2 (5 bases). CDR3 length: 15 amino acids. Trimming pared 4 bases from V and 2 bases from J, leaving 11 bases between. Germline V gives CDR1 MRHNA, CDR2 SNTAGT. The CDR3 spells CASSVRGLNTGELFF. The CDR3 DNA reads TGTGCCAGCAGTGTTCGGGGTCTAAACACCGGGGAGCTGTTTTTT.

This clone showed up just once. This chain links TRBV10-2 with TRBJ1-1; 9 bases line up with TRBD1. Germline V gene lookup returns CDR1 WSHSY and CDR2 SAAADI. V shed 6 bases, J shed 14 bases, and the junction held 7 bases outside the gene matches. The CDR3 is 11 residues long. The CDR3 nucleotides read TGCGCCAGCAGCTCAGACAGGGGGAAGTTCTTT. This sequence encodes CASSSDRGKFF.

In regard to this clone: The sample has other DNA sequences that encode this CDR3 too. The J gene is TRBJ1-2, the V gene TRBV5-1; 10 bases are a match to TRBD1. CDR1 and CDR2 from the germline V gene are SGHRS and YFSETQ. The CDR3 length is 14 residues. Unmatched junction bases numbered 1, after V lost 0 bases and J lost 5 bases. The CDR3 nucleotides are TGCGCCAGCAGCTTGGGACAGGGGGCTTATGGCTACACCTTC. This encodes CASSLGQGAYGYTF.